The 12 T cell receptor beta chains below all came from one sample that was sequenced in a study of blood T cell repertoires in COVID-19. Produced via immunoSEQ multiplex PCR; TCRdb's table is partial and in-frame only. The profile covers about 120,000 clones, with roughly four fifths appearing a single time and about 12% taken by the ten largest. Sequenced input: peripheral blood. The receptor set was obtained from a human donor in a cohort sampled during active COVID-19.

This clone was counted a few times. V usage is TRBV2 and J usage is TRBJ2-7; D is unclear. The CDR3 sequence is 12 residues long. The germline CDR1 and CDR2 sequences are SNHLY and FYNNEI. V lost 7 bases and J 5 bases, leaving 12 bases between the germline ends. CDR3 residues: CASTSQFHEQYF. CDR3 DNA sequence: TGTGCCAGCACATCGCAGTTCCACGAGCAGTACTTC.

V is TRBV5-5 and J is TRBJ1-4, with 7 bases aligning to TRBD1. CDR3 length: 13 amino acids. Trimming removed 4 bases from V and 8 bases from J; junction bases left unmatched: 5. Germline V gives CDR1 SGHKS, CDR2 YYEKEE (reference sequence). DNA of the CDR3: TGTGCCAGCAGCACCGGGACAGCGGAAAAACTGTTTTTT. Translating gives CASSTGTAEKLFF.

The chain recombines TRBV18 with TRBJ1-5; a weak D match, TRBD1 (5 bases). The CDR3 consists of 15 residues. Trimming cost V 2 bases and J 2 bases, with 10 bases left between them. CDR1 is KGHSH and CDR2 is LQKENI in the germline V gene. CDR3 sequence: CASSPARDGNQPQHF. The DNA for the CDR3 is TGTGCCAGCTCACCAGCCAGGGATGGCAATCAGCCCCAGCATTTT.

This chain joins TRBV6-5 and TRBJ1-2; the D gene is possibly TRBD1 (6 bases). Trimming stripped 6 bases from V and 8 bases from J, with 19 bases between. This CDR3 contains 14 residues. Germline CDR1 reads MNHEY; CDR2 reads SVGAGI. The CDR3 protein is CASRPDSGSSGYTF. The CDR3 nucleotides read TGTGCCAGCAGACCGGACAGCGGAAGTTCGGGCTACACCTTC.

The chain recombines TRBV29-1 with TRBJ2-7; 7 bases match TRBD1. Trimming cost V 4 bases and J 3 bases; bases outside gene matches: 9. The CDR3 covers 14 residues. Germline-derived CDR1 and CDR2 are SQVTM and ANQGSEA. This CDR3 reads CSVGGAGGFYEQYF. In DNA, the CDR3 is TGCAGCGTTGGAGGGGCAGGGGGTTTCTACGAGCAGTACTTC.

J is TRBJ2-5 and V is TRBV5-4; 8 bases map to TRBD2. Germline V gene sequence: CDR1 SGHNT, CDR2 YYREEE (reference sequence). The CDR3 is made up of 16 amino acids. The ends lost 4 bases at V and 5 bases at J; junction bases unmatched: 13. CDR3 loop: CASSPDSRGAEETQYF. CDR3 nucleotide sequence: TGTGCCAGCAGCCCGGACTCGCGGGGGGCGGAGGAGACCCAGTACTTC.

This chain connects TRBV10-3 to TRBJ2-7; TRBD1 is a possible D gene (6 bases). V was trimmed by 11 bases and J by 2 bases, leaving 13 bases between them. Germline loops: CDR1 ENHRY, CDR2 SYGVKD. CDR3 length: 12 residues. CDR3 DNA sequence: TGTGCCGCCGGACAGACTGCCTACGAGCAGTACTTC. Its protein is CAAGQTAYEQYF.

CDR3 protein: CASSGDRASGNTIYF. CDR3 in DNA: TGTGCCAGCAGCGGGGACAGAGCCTCTGGAAACACCATATATTTT. The chain couples TRBV7-2 to TRBJ1-3, with TRBD1 identical over 7 bases. Trimming took 5 bases from V and 0 from J; bases not matched to a gene: 4. The CDR3 is 15 residues long. The V gene's germline CDR1 is SGHTA and CDR2 FQGNSA.

CDR3 protein: CASSSVAGLYQETQYF. In DNA, the CDR3 is TGTGCCAGCAGTTCCGTAGCAGGGCTATACCAAGAGACCCAGTACTTC. The V gene is TRBV27, the J gene TRBJ2-5; possibly TRBD1 for D (5 bases). V was shortened by 4 bases and J by 0 bases, with 15 bases between the two germline ends. Germline V gene lookup returns CDR1 MNHEY and CDR2 SMNVEV (reference sequence). The CDR3 runs 16 residues.

CDR3 residues: CASSLRGTGDHEQYF. The CDR3, as DNA: TGTGCCAGCAGCTTACGGGGGACAGGGGACCACGAGCAGTACTTC. The chain uses TRBV7-2 and TRBJ2-7; 10 bases are shared with TRBD1. Germline trimming cut 2 bases from V and 5 bases from J; bases unmatched to any gene: 6. Germline-derived CDR1 and CDR2 are SGHTA and FQGNSA. The CDR3 contains 15 residues.

The chain is built from TRBV6-5 and TRBJ1-2, with 7 bases identical to TRBD1. V trimming: 6 bases; J trimming: 3 bases; junction bases outside the gene matches: 10. The CDR3 is 15 residues long. Germline V lookup: CDR1 MNHEY, CDR2 SVGAGI. The CDR3 loop reads CASRSGTAEDYGYTF. The CDR3 bases are TGTGCCAGCAGATCCGGGACAGCCGAGGACTATGGCTACACCTTC.

The chain has TRBV12-3 or TRBV12-4 and TRBJ1-1; D unclear. The CDR3 is 13 residues long. V was clipped by 3 bases and J by 6 bases, with 11 bases between them. CDR3 amino acids: CASSFSYSPEAFF. CDR3 in DNA: TGTGCCAGCAGTTTTTCCTACAGCCCTGAAGCTTTCTTT.